Presented here are 26 T cell receptor beta chains from one specimen sequenced in a study of blood T cell repertoires in COVID-19. Here immunoSEQ multiplex PCR was the method, and the copy in TCRdb shows in-frame clones only, minus some. The sample contains about 150,000 clones, about 85% of which appear only once. The sequencing sample was made of peripheral blood. These TCRs come from a woman in her 70s with COVID-19, enrolled during active disease.

This sequence joins TRBV14 and TRBJ2-3; TRBD1 might be the D (5 bases). CDR1 is SGHDN and CDR2 is FVKESK in the germline V gene. Trimming removed 0 bases at V and 0 bases at J, with 16 bases between. The CDR3 loop spans 18 amino acids. The CDR3 bases are TGTGCCAGCAGCCAAGACGGTCTTTTCGCAGGGAGCACAGATACGCAGTATTTT. Its translation is CASSQDGLFAGSTDTQYF. Full variable domain (rest looked up from reference TRBV14 and TRBJ2-3): EAGVTQFPSHSVIEKGQTVTLRCDPISGHDNLYWYRRVMGKEIKFLLHFVKESKQDESGMPNNRFLAERTGGTYSTLKVQPAELEDSGVYFCASSQDGLFAGSTDTQYFGPGTRLTVL.

In this sample, this clone turned up a few times. CDR3: CASSLDRGRAFF. In nucleotides, the CDR3 is TGTGCCAGCAGCTTAGATCGCGGGCGGGCTTTCTTT. The rearrangement joins TRBV11-3 to TRBJ1-1; the D is unclear. The length of the CDR3 is 12 residues. Germline lookup yields CDR1 SGHNT and CDR2 YENEEA. The germline V and J ends were trimmed by 0 bases and 11 bases, with 10 bases remaining between them.

This clone was detected only a few times. The chain is built from TRBV6-2 or TRBV6-3 and TRBJ2-4; the match to TRBD1 covers 10 bases. V lost 0 bases and J lost 6; bases outside the gene matches: 8. Per the germline V gene, CDR1 is MNHEY and CDR2 is SVGEGT. The CDR3 is 17 amino acids. The CDR3 reads CASSYSKDRGVSNIQYF. In nucleotides, the CDR3 is TGTGCCAGCAGTTACTCAAAGGACAGGGGGGTTTCAAACATTCAGTACTTC.

V and J are TRBV4-1 and TRBJ2-7, with 10 bases identical to TRBD1. Germline V CDR1 and CDR2: MGHRA, YSYEKL. The trim removed 2 bases at V and 4 bases at J, leaving 8 bases unmatched. The CDR3 runs 16 residues. CDR3 region: CASSQIPTGGGYEQYF. The CDR3 region has the DNA TGCGCCAGCAGCCAAATACCGACAGGGGGCGGTTACGAGCAGTACTTC.

Written as DNA, the CDR3 is TGTGCCAGCAGCTTCCTCGGACAGGGTGTCGGTGAAAAACTGTTTTTT. It codes for CASSFLGQGVGEKLFF. This chain uses TRBV7-6 with TRBJ1-4; 8 bases are shared with TRBD1. Germline lookup yields CDR1 SGHVS and CDR2 FNYEAQ. The V segment lost 3 bases and the J segment 7 bases; nucleotides outside the gene matches: 10. The CDR3 is made up of 16 amino acids.

This chain connects TRBV5-1 to TRBJ1-6; 9 nucleotides line up with TRBD1. V shed 0 bases and J 13 bases; nucleotides not matched to a gene: 5. This CDR3 spans 14 amino acids. Germline loops: CDR1 SGHRS, CDR2 YFSETQ. The CDR3 is CASSLGGQGGPLHF. The CDR3, as DNA: TGCGCCAGCAGCTTGGGGGGACAGGGAGGTCCCCTCCACTTT.

In nucleotides, the CDR3 is TGTGCCAGCGGACGGGGTATACAGGGGGACACCATATATTTT. The encoded protein is CASGRGIQGDTIYF. The chain joins TRBV5-6 to TRBJ1-3; the match to TRBD1 covers 8 bases. Germline CDR1 SGHDT, CDR2 YYEEEE. CDR3 length: 14 residues. Germline trimming cut 7 bases from V and 8 bases from J; bases unmatched to any gene: 11.

The J gene is TRBJ2-5, the V gene TRBV28; 14 nucleotides line up with TRBD2. Trimming at V came to 10 bases and at J to 1 base, leaving 14 bases not matched to a gene. The CDR3 contains 18 residues. CDR1 is MDHEN, CDR2 SYDVKM, per germline. Here the CDR3 reads CATQTTSGGAGTQETQYF. Here the CDR3 DNA reads TGTGCCACCCAAACGACTAGCGGGGGGGCGGGAACCCAAGAGACCCAGTACTTC.

The chain is built from TRBV13 and TRBJ1-5; TRBD1 might be the D (6 bases). The CDR3 is made up of 12 amino acids. CDR1 is PRHDT and CDR2 is FYEKMQ in the germline V gene (reference sequence). The ends were cut back, 5 bases at V and 7 bases at J, with 9 bases in the middle. The CDR3 is CASSVTGQPQHF. As DNA, the CDR3 is TGTGCCAGCAGCGTGACAGGACAGCCCCAGCATTTT.

The CDR3 nucleotides read TGTGCCAGCAGCGTAAGTCCCCAGGCGGGTAATGAAAAACTGTTTTTT. It encodes CASSVSPQAGNEKLFF. The chain combines TRBV9 with TRBJ1-4; no clear D gene. The V and J ends lost 1 base and 4 bases respectively, with 14 bases between them. CDR1 SGDLS and CDR2 YYNGEE come from the germline V gene. This CDR3 is 16 amino acids long.

This clone was recorded once. The chain is built from TRBV5-1 and TRBJ2-5; TRBD1 is a possible D gene (5 bases). The CDR3 contains 15 residues. The ends were cut back, 4 bases at V and 2 bases at J, with 15 bases in the middle. The germline V gene has CDR1 SGHRS and CDR2 YFSETQ. CDR3 in amino acids: CASSPLGQDQETQYF. CDR3 in DNA: TGCGCCAGCAGCCCTTTGGGGCAGGATCAAGAGACCCAGTACTTC.

CDR3 sequence: CASRSATTSTDTQYF. The DNA of the CDR3 is TGCGCCAGCAGAAGCGCTACTACTAGCACAGATACGCAGTATTTT. The chain carries TRBV5-1 and TRBJ2-3; D gene ambiguous. Trimming shortened V by 5 bases and J by 0 bases, and 13 bases separated the two germline ends. The germline V gene encodes CDR1 SGHRS and CDR2 YFSETQ. The CDR3 sequence is 15 residues long.

The rearrangement uses TRBV30 and TRBJ2-2; a possible D gene is TRBD1 (6 bases). Germline V gives CDR1 GTSNPN, CDR2 SVGIG (reference sequence). The V end lost 0 bases, the J end lost 7 bases, and 15 bases lay between the germline ends. This CDR3 is 15 amino acids long. This CDR3 reads CAWSVQIRGHGELFF. The DNA for the CDR3 is TGTGCCTGGAGTGTACAGATCAGGGGCCACGGGGAGCTGTTTTTT.

V usage is TRBV25-1 and J usage is TRBJ2-7; 7 bases are shared with TRBD2. V gave up 5 bases and J gave up 3 bases; unmatched junction bases: 4. This CDR3 region has 13 residues. Germline-derived CDR1 and CDR2 are MGHDK and SYGVNS. CDR3 in amino acids: CASSLRGSYEQYF. CDR3 coding DNA: TGTGCCAGCAGTTTGCGGGGGAGCTACGAGCAGTACTTC.

The CDR3: CSASGLAGSSYEQYF. Here the CDR3 DNA reads TGCAGTGCTAGTGGACTAGCGGGAAGCTCCTACGAGCAGTACTTC. V is TRBV20-1 and J is TRBJ2-7, with 12 nucleotides matching TRBD2. V lost 3 bases to trimming and J lost 0 bases; unmatched junction nucleotides: 3. The germline gives CDR1 DFQATT, CDR2 SNEGSKA (reference sequence). The length of the CDR3 is 15 residues.

CDR3 amino acids: CATRSSGGGGADTQYF. The DNA for the CDR3 is TGTGCCACAAGGTCCTCCGGCGGGGGGGGCGCAGATACGCAGTATTTT. This sequence joins TRBV19 and TRBJ2-3; TRBD2 agrees at 9 bases. The CDR3 runs to 16 residues. V dropped 10 bases and J dropped 4; count of bases not matched to a gene: 15. Germline CDR1 LNHDA, CDR2 SQIVND (reference sequence). The variable domain in full, with the rest retrieved from reference TRBV19 and TRBJ2-3, is DGGITQSPKYLFRKEGQNVTLSCEQNLNHDAMYWYRQDPGQGLRLIYYSQIVNDFQKGDIAEGYSVSREKKESFPLTVTSAQKNPTAFYLCATRSSGGGGADTQYFGPGTRLTVL.

The chain's CDR3 is CAWSSRTGLNYGYTF. CDR3 sequence (DNA): TGTGCCTGGAGTTCCCGGACAGGTCTCAACTATGGCTACACCTTC. The V and J genes are TRBV30 and TRBJ1-2; TRBD1 agrees at 7 bases. This CDR3 region has 15 residues. Per germline, CDR1 GTSNPN and CDR2 SVGIG (reference sequence). Losses at the gene ends were 2 bases for V and 2 bases for J; bases not matched to a gene: 8.

J is TRBJ1-5 and V is TRBV27, with 7 bases lining up with TRBD1. Per germline, CDR1 MNHEY and CDR2 SMNVEV (reference sequence). Germline trimming cut 5 bases from V and 8 bases from J; bases unmatched to any gene: 9. This CDR3 is built from 14 residues. The CDR3 DNA reads as TGTGCCAGCAGTCGGGACAGCCTAGGAAAGCCCCAGCATTTT. Translation gives CASSRDSLGKPQHF.

The rearrangement uses TRBV9 and TRBJ1-1; D is undetermined. V lost 5 bases and J 5 bases, leaving 13 bases between the germline ends. The CDR3 sequence is 13 residues long. Germline V gene lookup returns CDR1 SGDLS and CDR2 YYNGEE. CDR3 sequence reads: CASSPYGGTEAFF. Here the CDR3 DNA reads TGTGCCAGCAGTCCCTACGGAGGTACTGAAGCTTTCTTT. Full variable domain (outside the CDR3, taken from reference TRBV9 and TRBJ1-1): DSGVTQTPKHLITATGQRVTLRCSPRSGDLSVYWYQQSLDQGLQFLIQYYNGEERAKGNILERFSAQQFPDLHSELNLSSLELGDSALYFCASSPYGGTEAFFGQGTRLTVV.

V and J are TRBV4-2 and TRBJ1-3; 8 bases align to TRBD1. The CDR3 totals 16 residues. Looked up from germline, CDR1 is LGHNA and CDR2 is YNFKEQ. V gave up 2 bases and J gave up 0 bases; unmatched junction bases: 3. The CDR3 sequence: CASSQQQGVSGNTIYF. The CDR3 DNA sequence: TGTGCCAGCAGCCAACAACAGGGGGTCTCTGGAAACACCATATATTTT.

V gene TRBV3-1 (or the pseudogene TRBV3-2) combines with J gene TRBJ1-2; TRBD1 aligns across 9 bases. After removal of 4 bases from V and 7 bases from J, the junction contained 4 bases not matched to a gene. The CDR3 consists of 13 residues. Germline values: CDR1 LGHDT, CDR2 YNNKEL (reference sequence). The CDR3 nucleotides are TGTGCCAGCAGCCTCGGACAGGGGATTGGCTACACCTTC. It encodes CASSLGQGIGYTF.

The chain is built from TRBV9 and TRBJ2-7; TRBD2 aligns across 9 bases. This CDR3 has 14 amino acids. The germline V gene has CDR1 SGDLS and CDR2 YYNGEE. V lost 0 bases, J lost 5 bases, and 3 bases stayed unmatched. CDR3 amino acids: CASSVGGGADEQYF. The CDR3 region has the DNA TGTGCCAGCAGCGTAGGCGGGGGGGCAGACGAGCAGTACTTC.

The chain has TRBV7-9 and TRBJ2-1; 10 bases agree with TRBD2. This CDR3 spans 14 amino acids. Germline assignment: CDR1 SEHNR and CDR2 FQNEAQ (reference sequence). Germline trimming cut 7 bases from V and 10 bases from J; bases unmatched to any gene: 10. DNA for the CDR3: TGTGCCAGCATTCATAGCGGGGGGAGTAGAGAGCAGTTCTTC. It is translated as CASIHSGGSREQFF.

The genes are TRBV30 and TRBJ1-1, with D perhaps TRBD1 (5 bases). The CDR3 has 14 amino acids. V shed 2 bases and J shed 4 bases, with 14 bases lying between them. The germline CDR1 and CDR2 sequences are GTSNPN and SVGIG (reference sequence). The CDR3 protein is CAWSWGGGGTEAFF. CDR3 nucleotides: TGTGCCTGGAGTTGGGGCGGGGGTGGCACTGAAGCTTTCTTT.

The V call is TRBV2, the J call TRBJ1-2, with D uncertain. Per the germline V gene, CDR1 is SNHLY and CDR2 is FYNNEI. CDR3 length equals 14 residues. V was shortened by 5 bases and J by 1 base, with 11 bases between the two germline ends. The CDR3 loop is CASSRGIINYGYTF. The CDR3 DNA reads TGTGCCAGCAGTCGAGGGATTATTAACTATGGCTACACCTTC.

CDR3 nucleotide sequence: TGTGCCAGCAGACCCGACAGGGGGCCTAGCAATCAGCCCCAGCATTTT. Translated, it gives CASRPDRGPSNQPQHF. The chain joins TRBV6-6 to TRBJ1-5; TRBD1 matches at 10 bases. V trimming: 6 bases; J trimming: 0 bases; junction bases outside the gene matches: 5. From germline, CDR1 is MNHNY and CDR2 SVGAGI (reference sequence). There are 16 residues in the CDR3.